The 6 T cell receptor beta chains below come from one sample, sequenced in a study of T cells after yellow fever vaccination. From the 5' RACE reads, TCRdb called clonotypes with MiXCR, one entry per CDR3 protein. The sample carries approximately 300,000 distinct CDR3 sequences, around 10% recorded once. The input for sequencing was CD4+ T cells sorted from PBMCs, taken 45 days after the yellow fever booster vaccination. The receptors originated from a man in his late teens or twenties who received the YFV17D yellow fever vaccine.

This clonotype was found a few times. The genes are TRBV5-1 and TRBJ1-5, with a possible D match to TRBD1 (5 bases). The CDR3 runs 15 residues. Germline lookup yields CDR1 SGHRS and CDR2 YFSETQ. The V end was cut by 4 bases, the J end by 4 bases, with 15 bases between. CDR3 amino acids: CASSDSPGSNQPQHF. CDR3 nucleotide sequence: TGCGCCAGCAGCGACAGTCCGGGTTCTAATCAGCCCCAGCATTTT.

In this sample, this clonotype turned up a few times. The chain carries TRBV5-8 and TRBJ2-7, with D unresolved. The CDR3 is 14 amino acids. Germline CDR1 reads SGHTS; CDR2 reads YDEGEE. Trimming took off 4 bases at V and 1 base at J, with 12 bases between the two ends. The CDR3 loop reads CASSRPGRSYEQYF. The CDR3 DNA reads TGTGCCAGCAGCCGGCCTGGCAGATCCTACGAGCAGTACTTC.

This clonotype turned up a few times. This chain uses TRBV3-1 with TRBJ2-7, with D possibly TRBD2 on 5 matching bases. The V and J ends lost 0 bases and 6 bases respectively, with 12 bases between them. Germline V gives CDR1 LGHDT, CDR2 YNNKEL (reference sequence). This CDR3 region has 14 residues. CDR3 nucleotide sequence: TGTGCCAGCAGCCAAGAAGGGAGCGGAACCGAGCAGTACGTC. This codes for CASSQEGSGTEQYV.

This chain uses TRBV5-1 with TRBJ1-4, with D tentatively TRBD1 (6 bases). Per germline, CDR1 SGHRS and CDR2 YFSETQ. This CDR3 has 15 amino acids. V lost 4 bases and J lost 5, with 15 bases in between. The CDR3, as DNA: TGCGCCAGCAGCCAAAACAGGGAAGTGAATGAAAAACTGTTTTTT. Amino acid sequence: CASSQNREVNEKLFF.

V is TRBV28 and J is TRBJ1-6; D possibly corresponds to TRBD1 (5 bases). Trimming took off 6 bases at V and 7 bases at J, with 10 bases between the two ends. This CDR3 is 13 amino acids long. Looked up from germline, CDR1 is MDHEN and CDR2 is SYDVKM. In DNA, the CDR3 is TGTGCCAGCAGCTCCGGGACCAATTCACCCCTCCACTTT. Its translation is CASSSGTNSPLHF.

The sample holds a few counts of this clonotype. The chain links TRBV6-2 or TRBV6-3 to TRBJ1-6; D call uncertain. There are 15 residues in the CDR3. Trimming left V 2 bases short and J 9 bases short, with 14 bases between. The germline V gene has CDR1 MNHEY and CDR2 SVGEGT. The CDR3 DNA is TGTGCCAGCAGTTACACCAGCGGAGTTCTTTCACCCCTCCACTTT. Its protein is CASSYTSGVLSPLHF.